These 31 T cell receptor beta chains came from one sample sequenced in a study of blood T cells in healthy people across ages. Primers used in a second PCR of about 6 to 11 cycles were a sample-barcoded 5' primer and a J-beta primer mix. TCRdb re-called the 5' RACE reads through MiXCR, storing one row per CDR3 protein. This repertoire shows around 800,000 distinct CDR3 sequences, under 80% found once; its top ten account for roughly 26%. The sequenced material came from blood. The receptors were gathered from a man aged 30 to 39 in good health.

The CDR3 nucleotides are TGTGCCAGCAGCCAAGATGGTAGCGGACGAGGGGGCACAGATACGCAGTATTTT. It encodes CASSQDGSGRGGTDTQYF. The gene calls are TRBV3-1 and TRBJ2-3; the D gene is possibly TRBD2 (6 bases). Trimming took 0 bases from V and 1 from J, leaving 17 bases between them. In germline, CDR1 is LGHDT, CDR2 YNNKEL (reference sequence). The CDR3 runs 18 residues.

The rearrangement joins TRBV4-2 to TRBJ2-5, with TRBD2 matching 11 bases. This CDR3 has 16 amino acids. Germline V gene data show CDR1 as LGHNA and CDR2 as YNFKEQ. V trimming: 0 bases; J trimming: 4 bases; junction bases outside the gene matches: 4. CDR3 DNA sequence: TGTGCCAGCAGCCAAGAAACTAGCGGGGGCCCAGAGACCCAGTACTTC. Encoded protein: CASSQETSGGPETQYF.

This rearrangement joins TRBV20-1 to TRBJ2-1, with 11 bases matching TRBD1. V trimming: 6 bases; J trimming: 10 bases; junction bases outside the gene matches: 8. The CDR3 has 13 amino acids. Germline V gene lookup returns CDR1 DFQATT and CDR2 SNEGSKA (reference sequence). This chain's CDR3 is CSATDRGPYEQFF. CDR3 DNA: TGCAGTGCCACGGACAGGGGGCCCTACGAGCAGTTCTTC.

This clonotype was recorded a few times. V is TRBV6-1 and J is TRBJ2-1; D might be TRBD2 (8 bases). The germline V and J ends were trimmed by 4 bases and 2 bases, with 21 bases remaining between them. In germline, CDR1 is MNHNS, CDR2 SASEGT. This CDR3 has 18 amino acids. The CDR3 loop is CASSGWDSGGTTYNEQFF. The CDR3 DNA reads TGTGCCAGCAGTGGATGGGACAGCGGGGGTACTACCTACAATGAGCAGTTCTTC.

The CDR3 coding sequence is TGCAGTGCCAACCCCGCTATTAACTATGGCTACACCTTC. Protein: CSANPAINYGYTF. The chain carries TRBV20-1 and TRBJ1-2, with D unresolved. The V end was cut by 6 bases, the J end by 1 base, with 12 bases between. This CDR3 region has 13 residues. In germline, CDR1 is DFQATT, CDR2 SNEGSKA (reference sequence).

CDR3 residues: CASSEHPRDRSGDTQYF. DNA for the CDR3: TGCGCCAGCAGCGAGCACCCCAGGGACCGATCAGGAGATACGCAGTATTTT. This chain uses TRBV5-1 with TRBJ2-3, with D tentatively TRBD1 or TRBD2 (5 bases each). V gave up 4 bases and J gave up 5 bases, with 23 bases separating them. In germline, CDR1 is SGHRS, CDR2 YFSETQ. The CDR3 totals 17 residues.

This clonotype was seen a single time. This chain uses TRBV7-2 with TRBJ1-2; D not resolved. Trimming took 1 base from V and 0 from J, leaving 12 bases between them. The CDR3 consists of 16 residues. The germline gives CDR1 SGHTA, CDR2 FQGNSA. CDR3 residues: CASSLGETLTNYGYTF. The CDR3 DNA reads as TGTGCCAGCAGCTTAGGGGAAACACTGACTAACTATGGCTACACCTTC. Drawing the rest from reference TRBV7-2 and TRBJ1-2, the complete variable domain is GAGVSQSPSNKVTEKGKDVELRCDPISGHTALYWYRQSLGQGLEFLIYFQGNSAPDKSGLPSDRFSAERTGGSVSTLTIQRTQQEDSAVYLCASSLGETLTNYGYTFGSGTRLTVV.

The chain is built from TRBV5-5 and TRBJ1-2; TRBD1 might be the D (5 bases). Between the trimmed V and J ends, which lost 0 bases and 4 bases, there was a span of 13 bases. The CDR3 has 15 amino acids. Germline assignment: CDR1 SGHKS and CDR2 YYEKEE (reference sequence). Written as DNA, the CDR3 is TGTGCCAGCAGCTTGGACCTGGGACCGTTCTATGGCTACACCTTC. It is translated as CASSLDLGPFYGYTF.

The V call is TRBV7-2, the J call TRBJ2-4; the match to TRBD1 covers 9 bases. The germline V gene encodes CDR1 SGHTA and CDR2 FQGNSA. The CDR3 has 17 amino acids. After removal of 5 bases from V and 7 bases from J, the junction contained 15 bases not matched to a gene. The CDR3 DNA reads as TGTGCCAGCAGCCCCCGGACAGGGGCGAGTCGCGAGAACATTCAGTACTTC. This sequence encodes CASSPRTGASRENIQYF.

A few counts support this clonotype. CDR3 in DNA: TGTGCCAGCAGTGAGTTCCGACACCTGAACACTGAAGCTTTCTTT. Translating gives CASSEFRHLNTEAFF. This rearrangement joins TRBV2 to TRBJ1-1; D unclear. Trimming stripped 3 bases from V and 0 bases from J, with 11 bases between. The V gene's germline CDR1 is SNHLY and CDR2 FYNNEI. The CDR3 runs to 15 residues.

V is TRBV16 and J is TRBJ2-5, with TRBD2 matching over 8 bases. The CDR3 has 15 amino acids. J gave up 5 bases and V 1 base, and 6 bases lay outside the gene matches. The germline V gene encodes CDR1 KGHSY and CDR2 FQNENV. CDR3 residues: CASSQYGGADETQYF. In DNA form, the CDR3 reads TGTGCCAGCAGCCAATACGGGGGGGCAGATGAGACCCAGTACTTC. Full variable domain (outside the CDR3, taken from reference TRBV16 and TRBJ2-5): GEEVAQTPKHLVRGEGQKAKLYCAPIKGHSYVFWYQQVLKNEFKFLISFQNENVFDETGMPKERFSAKCLPNSPCSLEIQATKLEDSAVYFCASSQYGGADETQYFGPGTRLLVL.

In DNA, the CDR3 is TGTGCCAGCAGTGGGACAGGTCGCCAGTACTTC. Its protein is CASSGTGRQYF. The chain couples TRBV6-1 to TRBJ2-5; 7 bases fit TRBD1. Looked up from germline, CDR1 is MNHNS and CDR2 is SASEGT. The CDR3 spans 11 residues. The J segment lost 10 bases and the V segment lost 4 bases, leaving 3 bases of the junction unmatched.

V gene TRBV3-1 combines with J gene TRBJ2-7, with 9 bases matching TRBD1. This CDR3 is built from 16 residues. Trimming removed 0 bases from V and 2 bases from J; junction bases left unmatched: 5. CDR1 LGHDT and CDR2 YNNKEL come from the germline V gene (reference sequence). DNA for the CDR3: TGTGCCAGCAGCCAAGAGGGGACAGGGATGGCCTACGAGCAGTACTTC. Translating gives CASSQEGTGMAYEQYF.

The rearrangement uses TRBV10-3 and TRBJ2-7, with TRBD1 matching over 7 bases. Germline V gene data show CDR1 as ENHRY and CDR2 as SYGVKD. The CDR3 extends over 15 amino acids. The trim removed 7 bases at V and 2 bases at J, leaving 11 bases unmatched. The CDR3 loop is CAITREGASPYEQYF. For the CDR3, the DNA is TGTGCCATCACCCGTGAGGGGGCTAGTCCCTACGAGCAGTACTTC.

This clonotype has just one count. The chain uses TRBV7-2 and TRBJ2-3; D possibly corresponds to TRBD1 (5 bases). This CDR3 has 15 residues. V lost 2 bases to trimming and J lost 7 bases, with 16 bases between them. Germline V gene sequence: CDR1 SGHTA, CDR2 FQGNSA. CDR3 sequence (DNA): TGTGCCAGCAGCTTAACCGCGCAGGGAATTAATACGCAGTATTTT. It translates to CASSLTAQGINTQYF.

This chain links TRBV7-8 with TRBJ2-3; 10 bases map to TRBD2. Germline CDR1 reads SGHVS; CDR2 reads FQNEAQ. V lost 2 bases and J lost 5; bases outside the gene matches: 10. This CDR3 is built from 17 residues. The CDR3 here is CASSLPDRGLARDTQYF. The CDR3 DNA sequence: TGTGCCAGCAGCTTACCTGATAGGGGACTAGCGCGAGATACGCAGTATTTT.

This sequence joins TRBV4-1 and TRBJ2-7; D is undetermined. Germline assignment: CDR1 MGHRA and CDR2 YSYEKL. Trimming removed 4 bases from V and 3 bases from J, with 10 bases in between. The CDR3 loop spans 13 amino acids. CDR3 nucleotides: TGCGCCAGCAGCCCTGGCAGCGTCTACGAGCAGTACTTC. Translated: CASSPGSVYEQYF.

This clonotype has at least ten counts. The chain uses TRBV7-3 and TRBJ1-6; possible D gene TRBD1, 5 bases. The V and J ends lost 1 base and 9 bases respectively, with 16 bases between them. Germline CDR1 SGHTA, CDR2 FQGTGA. The CDR3 contains 16 residues. CDR3 in amino acids: CASSLNGTPKSSPLHF. CDR3 DNA sequence: TGTGCCAGCAGCTTAAACGGGACCCCAAAGAGTTCACCCCTCCACTTT.

This clonotype has a handful of counts. The chain uses TRBV14 and TRBJ2-5; 10 bases map to TRBD2. The J call could be wrong; TRBJ2-7 is a better fit for the DNA end. Germline V gene sequence: CDR1 SGHDN, CDR2 FVKESK. The CDR3 sequence is 18 residues long. CDR3 amino acids: CASSQVELAGSYWYEQYF. CDR3 nucleotides: TGTGCCAGCAGCCAAGTGGAACTAGCGGGGAGTTACTGGTACGAGCAGTACTTC.

The rearrangement uses TRBV12-3 or TRBV12-4 and TRBJ2-7; 7 nucleotides align to TRBD1. V shed 5 bases and J 0 bases; nucleotides not matched to a gene: 16. This CDR3 comprises 18 residues. CDR3 loop: CASSPSSARQGGSYEQYF. Written as DNA, the CDR3 is TGTGCCAGCAGTCCTTCCTCGGCCCGACAGGGTGGCTCCTACGAGCAGTACTTC.

The rearrangement uses TRBV13 and TRBJ2-4, with 14 bases lining up with TRBD2. The J call may be faulty, since TRBJ2-5 better matches the DNA end. Germline CDR1 and CDR2: PRHDT and FYEKMQ (reference sequence). The length of the CDR3 is 14 residues. CDR3 sequence reads: CASTTSGGAETQYF. The CDR3 nucleotides read TGTGCCAGCACGACTAGCGGGGGGGCGGAGACCCAGTACTTC.

As regards this clonotype: A read error may be the cause here, since a much bigger clone is one base away. V and J are TRBV2 and TRBJ1-2; 9 positions agree with TRBD1. The CDR3 totals 14 residues. CDR1 is SNHLY and CDR2 is FYNNEI in the germline V gene. In nucleotides, the CDR3 is TGTGCCGGCAGGGGGGGACAGGGCCTCTATGGCTACACCTTC. This encodes CAGRGGQGLYGYTF.

The chain is built from TRBV6-1 and TRBJ2-4; no definite D call. Between the trimmed V and J ends, which lost 3 bases and 5 bases, there was a span of 8 bases. The V gene's germline CDR1 is MNHNS and CDR2 SASEGT. The CDR3 has 13 residues. CDR3 sequence: CASSDERENIQYF. In DNA, the CDR3 is TGTGCCAGCAGTGATGAGAGAGAAAACATTCAGTACTTC.

This chain joins TRBV24-1 and TRBJ2-7, with D possibly being TRBD2 (5 bases). The CDR3 is 13 residues long. Germline loops: CDR1 KGHDR, CDR2 SFDVKD. Trimming cost V 12 bases and J 0 bases, with 14 bases left between them. CDR3 sequence reads: CASNSRVSYEQYF. CDR3 in DNA: TGTGCCTCCAATTCGCGGGTCTCCTACGAGCAGTACTTC.

This clonotype was seen a few times. The chain recombines TRBV20-1 with TRBJ2-7; 9 nucleotides line up with TRBD1. The CDR3 is 13 residues long. V dropped 3 bases and J dropped 3; count of bases not matched to a gene: 3. Germline CDR1 reads DFQATT; CDR2 reads SNEGSKA (reference sequence). The CDR3 sequence is CSASPGQGYEQYF. CDR3 DNA sequence: TGCAGTGCTAGTCCGGGACAGGGCTACGAGCAGTACTTC.

V and J are TRBV20-1 and TRBJ2-1, with TRBD2 identical over 8 bases. The CDR3 has 16 amino acids. CDR1 is DFQATT and CDR2 is SNEGSKA in the germline V gene (reference sequence). J lost 5 bases, V lost 0 bases, and 9 bases had no gene match. The CDR3, as DNA: TGCAGTGCTAGAGATCCAGTTAGCGGGGTAAACAATGAGCAGTTCTTC. Translated: CSARDPVSGVNNEQFF.

J is TRBJ2-1 and V is TRBV28; no firm D call. V was trimmed by 3 bases and J by 1 base, leaving 10 bases between them. Germline V gene data show CDR1 as MDHEN and CDR2 as SYDVKM. This CDR3 is 15 amino acids long. CDR3 bases: TGTGCCAGCAGTTTGGGAATACAGTCCTACAATGAGCAGTTCTTC. This sequence encodes CASSLGIQSYNEQFF. The full variable domain, completed using reference TRBV28 and TRBJ2-1, is DVKVTQSSRYLVKRTGEKVFLECVQDMDHENMFWYRQDPGLGLRLIYFSYDVKMKEKGDIPEGYSVSREKKERFSLILESASTNQTSMYLCASSLGIQSYNEQFFGPGTRLTVL.

The chain uses TRBV12-3 or TRBV12-4 and TRBJ2-5; D may match TRBD1 or TRBD2 (6 bases each). CDR3 size: 15 residues. V lost 5 bases and J lost 4, with 17 bases in between. The CDR3 region is CASSPGAHGLETQYF. DNA for the CDR3: TGTGCCAGCAGTCCGGGGGCCCACGGACTAGAGACCCAGTACTTC.

Remarks on this clonotype: Being one base from a much bigger clone, this may be a read error. The chain links TRBV11-3 to TRBJ2-1, with 11 bases matching TRBD2. Germline CDR1 SGHNT, CDR2 YENEEA. The CDR3 loop spans 15 amino acids. CDR3 protein: CVSSFTSGGHNEQFF. The CDR3 DNA reads TGTGTCAGCAGCTTCACTAGCGGGGGCCACAATGAGCAGTTCTTC.

The genes are TRBV6-5 and TRBJ1-1, with D uncertain. The germline V and J ends were trimmed by 7 bases and 1 base, with 10 bases remaining between them. CDR1 and CDR2 (germline): MNHEY, SVGAGI. The CDR3 totals 13 residues. For the CDR3, the DNA is TGTGCCAGCACCCTAGGGCGGAACACTGAAGCTTTCTTT. This translates into CASTLGRNTEAFF.

This chain links TRBV7-2 with TRBJ2-5; weak D call: TRBD2 (5 bases). V lost 7 bases to trimming and J lost 5 bases, with 17 bases between them. CDR3 length: 14 residues. In germline, CDR1 is SGHTA, CDR2 FQGNSA. Written as DNA, the CDR3 is TGTGCCAGCATCCTTGAGGGCCCTGGGGAGACCCAGTACTTC. Encoded protein: CASILEGPGETQYF.